This T cell receptor beta chain was identified during a study of regulatory T cells in long-lasting Graves disease. The length of the CDR3 is 15 residues. Looked up from germline, CDR1 is MDHEN and CDR2 is SYDVKM. V shed 6 bases and J shed 3 bases, with 18 bases lying between them. On this clonotype itself: Since a much larger clone is just one base distant, this may be a read error. Because the CDR3 is missing its conserved closing phenylalanine or tryptophan, this is likely a read error.

To make TCR beta libraries, researchers used iRepertoire HTBI primers and Arm-PCR of CDR3 regions. MiXCR, run by TCRdb on the multiplex PCR reads, gives a single entry per CDR3 protein. The sample yields roughly 560,000 distinct CDR3 sequences, 15% to 20% seen once. Time point here: newly diagnosed GD, antithyroid drugs for less than 3 months. PBMCs were the source of the RNA used for TCR sequencing. This sample also belongs to another study, concerning T cells in Graves' hyperthyroidism and ophthalmopathy.

This TCR derives from a woman aged 35-65 years with Graves disease. Sequencing was performed on peripheral blood mononuclear cells (PBMCs), taken at new diagnosis, from a patient treated with antithyroid drugs. The V call is TRBV28, the J call TRBJ2-7, with D tentatively TRBD2 (5 bases). In DNA form, the CDR3 reads TGTGCCAGCAGCGTATCATACGGACTCATCTACGAGCAGTACCTC. It is translated as CASSVSYGLIYEQYL.